This is a list of T cell receptor beta chains from one sample in a study of Tregs in tolerant kidney transplant recipients. Using immunoSEQ multiplex PCR, the repertoire was profiled, and TCRdb retains in-frame clones only, with some absent. The sample contains 98,000 or so clones, almost 90% of which appear only once. Sequences were derived from CD4+ T cells from blood, sampled before the transplant. The receptors were gathered from a human donor who received a combined kidney and bone marrow transplant. Each CDR3 is given with its conserved first and last residue. Each record gives: V gene, clone size, J gene, D gene, CDR3 protein, CDR3 DNA. D genes are given only for firm matches. A clone size is listed for some rows: how often the clone was seen (once, few, many), or a class if it is expanded.

V: TRBV25-1; size: .; J: TRBJ2-5; D: TRBD1; CDR3: CASSDRTGGQETQYF; DNA: TGTGCCAGCAGTGACCGGACAGGGGGGCAAGAGACCCAGTACTTC
V: TRBV5-1; size: .; J: TRBJ1-1; D: .; CDR3: CASSLGGGRDTEAFF; DNA: TGCGCCAGCAGCTTGGGCGGGGGGCGAGACACTGAAGCTTTCTTT
V: TRBV5-1; size: .; J: TRBJ2-5; D: TRBD2; CDR3: CASSLAGTSGETQYF; DNA: TGCGCCAGCAGCTTGGCCGGGACTAGCGGAGAGACCCAGTACTTC
V: TRBV28; size: .; J: TRBJ2-7; D: TRBD1; CDR3: CASSPRTGKYEQYF; DNA: TGTGCCAGCAGTCCTCGGACAGGGAAATACGAGCAGTACTTC
V: TRBV5-8; size: .; J: TRBJ1-5; D: .; CDR3: CASSFKTQGQPQHF; DNA: TGTGCCAGCAGCTTCAAAACACAGGGTCAGCCCCAGCATTTT
V: TRBV5-1; size: few; J: TRBJ1-5; D: TRBD1; CDR3: CASRLGDRDNQPQHF; DNA: TGCGCCAGCAGGTTGGGGGACAGAGACAATCAGCCCCAGCATTTT
V: TRBV5-1; size: .; J: TRBJ2-3; D: TRBD1; CDR3: CASTPEDWDRGTDTQYF; DNA: TGCGCCAGCACCCCTGAAGACTGGGACAGGGGTACAGATACGCAGTATTTT
V: TRBV7-2; size: .; J: TRBJ2-1; D: TRBD2; CDR3: CASSLSLAGNEQFF; DNA: TGTGCCAGCAGCTTAAGCCTAGCGGGGAATGAGCAGTTCTTC
V: TRBV11-3; size: .; J: TRBJ2-7; D: TRBD1; CDR3: CASSYYLRGQGFYEQYF; DNA: TGTGCCAGCAGCTATTACCTCCGGGGACAGGGGTTTTACGAGCAGTACTTC
V: TRBV7-2; size: .; J: TRBJ2-5; D: .; CDR3: CASSSQKTQYQETQYF; DNA: TGTGCCAGCAGCTCCCAAAAAACACAGTACCAAGAGACCCAGTACTTC
V: TRBV27; size: .; J: TRBJ1-1; D: .; CDR3: CASSRETTVSHTEAFF; DNA: TGTGCCAGCAGCCGTGAGACGACAGTATCTCACACTGAAGCTTTCTTT
V: TRBV5-1; size: .; J: TRBJ1-1; D: .; CDR3: CASSFSQGITEAFF; DNA: TGCGCCAGCAGCTTCTCACAGGGTATCACTGAAGCTTTCTTT
V: TRBV9; size: .; J: TRBJ2-6; D: .; CDR3: CASKAGPSGGANVLTF; DNA: TGTGCCAGCAAGGCAGGGCCCAGTGGGGGGGCCAACGTCCTGACTTTC
V: TRBV15; size: .; J: TRBJ1-4; D: .; CDR3: CATSRTTVLINEKLFF; DNA: TGTGCCACCAGCAGGACTACTGTTTTGATAAATGAAAAACTGTTTTTT
V: TRBV21-1; size: .; J: TRBJ1-1; D: .; CDR3: CASSKALQGNTEAFF; DNA: TGTGCCAGCAGCAAAGCGCTCCAGGGAAACACTGAAGCTTTCTTT
V: TRBV5-6; size: .; J: TRBJ1-3; D: .; CDR3: CASIGAGGNTIYF; DNA: TGTGCCAGCATAGGGGCAGGAGGAAACACCATATATTTT
V: TRBV9; size: .; J: TRBJ1-3; D: .; CDR3: CASSVVSGSGNTIYF; DNA: TGTGCCAGCAGCGTAGTGTCAGGTAGTGGAAACACCATATATTTT
V: TRBV5-6; size: .; J: TRBJ2-7; D: .; CDR3: CASSPDTSYEQYF; DNA: TGTGCCAGCAGCCCCGACACTTCCTACGAGCAGTACTTC
V: TRBV4-1; size: .; J: TRBJ1-1; D: .; CDR3: CASSQVEHPNTEAFF; DNA: TGCGCCAGCAGCCAAGTCGAACACCCGAACACTGAAGCTTTCTTT
V: TRBV5-6; size: .; J: TRBJ1-2; D: .; CDR3: CASSPDRGAGYGYTF; DNA: TGTGCCAGCAGCCCCGATAGGGGTGCGGGGTATGGCTACACCTTC
V: TRBV6-5; size: .; J: TRBJ1-4; D: .; CDR3: CASSYLTGTNEKLFF; DNA: TGTGCCAGCAGTTACTTGACAGGAACTAATGAAAAACTGTTTTTT
V: TRBV7-2; size: .; J: TRBJ1-6; D: .; CDR3: CASSPRQDNSPLHF; DNA: TGTGCCAGCAGCCCCCGGCAGGATAATTCACCCCTCCACTTT
V: TRBV7-8; size: .; J: TRBJ2-7; D: .; CDR3: CASSTQAGRISYEQYF; DNA: TGTGCCAGCAGCACACAGGCGGGACGGATTTCCTACGAGCAGTACTTC
V: TRBV11-2; size: .; J: TRBJ1-2; D: TRBD1; CDR3: CASSSGQANYGYTF; DNA: TGTGCCAGCAGCTCAGGACAGGCTAACTATGGCTACACCTTC
V: TRBV7-9; size: .; J: TRBJ2-3; D: .; CDR3: CASSKQVTDTQYF; DNA: TGTGCCAGCAGCAAACAGGTTACAGATACGCAGTATTTT
V: TRBV5-4; size: .; J: TRBJ2-5; D: .; CDR3: CASSLLTGTPQETQYF; DNA: TGTGCCAGCAGCTTGTTAACCGGGACACCACAAGAGACCCAGTACTTC
V: TRBV7-2; size: .; J: TRBJ2-2; D: TRBD2; CDR3: CASSTRTSGKTGELFF; DNA: TGTGCCAGCAGCACCCGGACTAGCGGGAAAACCGGGGAGCTGTTTTTT
V: TRBV7-9; size: .; J: TRBJ2-3; D: TRBD2; CDR3: CASSLVGSGVTTDTQYF; DNA: TGTGCCAGCAGCTTAGTCGGGAGCGGGGTTACGACAGATACGCAGTATTTT
V: TRBV25-1; size: few; J: TRBJ1-5; D: TRBD1; CDR3: CASSESGTGGGPQHF; DNA: TGTGCCAGCAGTGAATCTGGGACAGGGGGAGGGCCCCAGCATTTT
V: TRBV29-1; size: .; J: TRBJ2-7; D: .; CDR3: CSVADIIYEQYF; DNA: TGCAGCGTCGCCGACATCATCTACGAGCAGTACTTC
V: TRBV7-2; size: .; J: TRBJ2-7; D: TRBD1; CDR3: CASSLAGTGDYEQYF; DNA: TGTGCCAGCAGCTTGGCCGGGACAGGAGACTACGAGCAGTACTTC
V: TRBV19; size: .; J: TRBJ2-1; D: .; CDR3: CASIGGREFF; DNA: TGTGCCAGTATCGGGGGGCGCGAGTTCTTC
V: TRBV29-1; size: .; J: TRBJ2-3; D: .; CDR3: CSVKGLTSTDTQYF; DNA: TGCAGCGTTAAGGGACTGACTAGCACAGATACGCAGTATTTT
V: TRBV7-7; size: few; J: TRBJ2-5; D: TRBD2; CDR3: CASSLGSGGARGETQYF; DNA: TGTGCCAGCAGCTTAGGTAGCGGGGGGGCCCGTGGAGAGACCCAGTACTTC
V: TRBV9; size: .; J: TRBJ2-1; D: .; CDR3: CASSGPPPEPYNEQFF; DNA: TGTGCCAGCAGCGGCCCCCCACCGGAGCCCTACAATGAGCAGTTCTTC
V: TRBV19; size: once; J: TRBJ1-1; D: .; CDR3: CASENQGVTEAFF; DNA: TGTGCCAGTGAAAACCAAGGGGTCACTGAAGCTTTCTTT
V: TRBV28; size: .; J: TRBJ1-2; D: .; CDR3: CASSSSTLTTYGYTF; DNA: TGTGCCAGCAGTTCCTCCACCCTGACAACCTATGGCTACACCTTC
V: TRBV4-1; size: .; J: TRBJ1-5; D: .; CDR3: CASSQEWGGGQPQHF; DNA: TGCGCCAGCAGCCAAGAATGGGGGGGCGGTCAGCCCCAGCATTTT
V: TRBV11-1; size: .; J: TRBJ2-5; D: .; CDR3: CASSLDYRETQYF; DNA: TGTGCCAGCAGCTTAGACTACAGGGAGACCCAGTACTTC